This T cell receptor (beta chain) was documented in a study of identical twins. Study-wide results and limits: Those out-of-frame alpha sequences shared by twins showed an excess of low generation probability.

TCRdb analysed the 5' RACE reads with MiXCR anew, one entry per CDR3 protein. Among hundreds of thousands of distinct CDR3 sequences listed, more than 9% were seen once. The CDR3 loop spans 15 amino acids. Trimming stripped 0 bases from V and 5 bases from J, with 14 bases between. Germline V gives CDR1 SGHRS, CDR2 YFSETQ. Worth noting for this clonotype: The target antigen is unknown.

The data were also submitted as part of a second study, on yellow fever vaccine responses in identical twins.

The sample was CD8+ T cells sorted from blood. This chain links TRBV5-1 with TRBJ1-1; the D is unclear. This receptor was obtained from a woman between 18 and 29 years old in good health. The CDR3 DNA is TGCGCCAGCAGCTTGGCCGCCGGCGGAGGTACTGAAGCTTTCTTT. Translating it yields CASSLAAGGGTEAFF.